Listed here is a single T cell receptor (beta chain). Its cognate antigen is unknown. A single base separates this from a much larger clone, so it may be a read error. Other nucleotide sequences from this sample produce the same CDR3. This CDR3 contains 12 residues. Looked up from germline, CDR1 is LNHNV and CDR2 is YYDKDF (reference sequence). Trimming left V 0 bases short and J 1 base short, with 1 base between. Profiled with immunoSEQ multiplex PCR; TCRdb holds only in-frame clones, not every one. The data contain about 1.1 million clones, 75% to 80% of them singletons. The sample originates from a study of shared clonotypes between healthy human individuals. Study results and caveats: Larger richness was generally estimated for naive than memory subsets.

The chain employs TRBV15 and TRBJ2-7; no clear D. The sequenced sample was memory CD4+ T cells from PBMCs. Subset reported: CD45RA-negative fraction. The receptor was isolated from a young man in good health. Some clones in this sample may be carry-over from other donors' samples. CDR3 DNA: TGTGCCACCAGCAGAGATTCCTACGAGCAGTACTTC. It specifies CATSRDSYEQYF.